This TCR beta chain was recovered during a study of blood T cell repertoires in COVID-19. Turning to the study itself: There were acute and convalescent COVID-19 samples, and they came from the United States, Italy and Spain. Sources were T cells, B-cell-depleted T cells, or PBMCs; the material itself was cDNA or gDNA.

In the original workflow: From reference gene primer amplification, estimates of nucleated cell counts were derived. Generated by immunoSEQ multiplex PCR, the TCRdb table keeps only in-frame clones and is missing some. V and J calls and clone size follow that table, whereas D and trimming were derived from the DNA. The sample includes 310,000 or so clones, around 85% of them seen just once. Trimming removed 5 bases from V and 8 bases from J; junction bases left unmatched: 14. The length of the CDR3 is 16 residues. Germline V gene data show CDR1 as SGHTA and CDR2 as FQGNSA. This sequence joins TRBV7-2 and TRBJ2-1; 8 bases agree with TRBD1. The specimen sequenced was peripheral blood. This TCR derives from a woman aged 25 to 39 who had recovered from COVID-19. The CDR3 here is CASSPPPGTGYHEQFF. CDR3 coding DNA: TGTGCCAGCAGCCCCCCGCCGGGGACAGGATATCATGAGCAGTTCTTC. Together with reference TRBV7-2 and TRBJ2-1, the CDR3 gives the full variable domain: GAGVSQSPSNKVTEKGKDVELRCDPISGHTALYWYRQSLGQGLEFLIYFQGNSAPDKSGLPSDRFSAERTGGSVSTLTIQRTQQEDSAVYLCASSPPPGTGYHEQFFGPGTRLTVL.